The clone carrying this TCR beta chain was found a few times. Its antigen is unidentified. V lost 2 bases and J lost 3, with 13 bases in between. CDR3 size: 15 residues. This specimen comes from a study of T cells after yellow fever vaccination. Study findings and constraints: FACS-sorted repertoires could contain abundant clonotypes contaminating from the bulk population.

TCRdb processed the 5' RACE reads anew with MiXCR; each CDR3 protein has one entry. The sample carries 250,000 to 400,000 distinct CDR3 sequences, approximately 4% recorded once. The chain is built from TRBV12-3 or TRBV12-4 and TRBJ1-2; D might be TRBD1 (5 bases). The TCR sequence derives from a man between 18 and 29 years old who received the YFV17D yellow fever vaccine. This material consisted of PBMCs, taken 15 days after the yellow fever booster vaccination. CDR3 loop: CASSLWGRGDYGYTF. The CDR3 DNA reads TGTGCCAGCAGTTTATGGGGCCGGGGGGACTATGGCTACACCTTC.